In this sample, the clone carrying this TCR beta chain turned up once. Antigen: not known. The data stem from a study of cytomegalovirus exposure and HLA in healthy donors. Study in general: Findings of an earlier analysis included some 110 million unique TCR beta sequences from 200 million or so T cells.

PCR primers comprised 60 Vbeta and 13 Jbeta primers. The method was immunoSEQ multiplex PCR; TCRdb's version includes in-frame clones alone and lacks a portion of them. The sample consists of 150,000 or so clones, 79% of them appearing once. Although they were nominally healthy when sampled, donors likely had unrecorded immune exposures. Looked up from germline, CDR1 is SGHNT and CDR2 is YENEEA. CDR3 size: 15 residues. Trimming cost V 3 bases and J 3 bases, with 15 bases left between them. Study findings and constraints: The majority of CMV-associated TCR beta chains were reported as apparently HLA-restricted in a later analysis. Several of the most significant clusters appeared linked to common viral pathogens, based on a later analysis.

The chain is built from TRBV11-3 and TRBJ2-7; D is perhaps TRBD1 (6 bases). Sequenced: PBMCs. The sequence derives from a man aged 25 to 45 in good health and CMV-seropositive. The CDR3 sequence: CASSFLPGQDYEQYF. CDR3 coding DNA: TGTGCCAGCAGCTTTCTCCCGGGACAAGACTACGAGCAGTACTTC.